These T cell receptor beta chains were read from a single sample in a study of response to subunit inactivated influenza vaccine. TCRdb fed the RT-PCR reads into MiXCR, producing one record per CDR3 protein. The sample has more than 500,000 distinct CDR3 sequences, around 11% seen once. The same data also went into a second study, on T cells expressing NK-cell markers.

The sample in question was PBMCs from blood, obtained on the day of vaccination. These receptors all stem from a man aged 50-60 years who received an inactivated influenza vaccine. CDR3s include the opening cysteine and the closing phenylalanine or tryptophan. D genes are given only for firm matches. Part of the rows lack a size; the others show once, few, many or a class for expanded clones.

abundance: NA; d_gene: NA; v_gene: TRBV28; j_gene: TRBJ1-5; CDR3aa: CAMGIRGNQPQHF; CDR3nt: TGTGCCATGGGCATCAGGGGCAATCAGCCCCAGCATTTT
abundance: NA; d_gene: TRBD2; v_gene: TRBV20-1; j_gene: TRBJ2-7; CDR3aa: CSASSRSGSSYEQYF; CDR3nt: TGCAGTGCTAGCTCTAGGAGCGGGAGCTCCTACGAGCAGTACTTC
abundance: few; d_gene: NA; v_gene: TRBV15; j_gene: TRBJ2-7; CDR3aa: CATTESGVGYEQYF; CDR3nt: TGTGCCACCACCGAATCTGGGGTGGGATACGAGCAGTACTTC
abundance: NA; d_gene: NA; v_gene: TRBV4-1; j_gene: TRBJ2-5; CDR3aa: CASSWTEQETQYF; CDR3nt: TGCGCCAGCAGCTGGACGGAACAAGAGACCCAGTACTTC
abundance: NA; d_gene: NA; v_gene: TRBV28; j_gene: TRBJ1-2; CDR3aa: CASSVVPNYGYTF; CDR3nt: TGTGCCAGCAGTGTTGTCCCGAACTATGGCTACACCTTC
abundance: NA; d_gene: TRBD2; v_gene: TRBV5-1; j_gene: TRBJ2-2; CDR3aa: CASTTSGRAYTGELFF; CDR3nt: TGCGCCAGCACGACTAGCGGGAGGGCCTACACCGGGGAGCTGTTTTTT
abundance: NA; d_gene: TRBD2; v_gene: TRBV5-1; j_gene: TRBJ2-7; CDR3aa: CASSALAKYEQYF; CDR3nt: TGCGCCAGCAGCGCACTAGCGAAGTACGAGCAGTACTTC
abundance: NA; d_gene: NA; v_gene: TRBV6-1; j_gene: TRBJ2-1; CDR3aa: CASRRDFRGRAFF; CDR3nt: TGTGCCAGCCGAAGGGACTTTCGCGGGCGAGCGTTCTTC
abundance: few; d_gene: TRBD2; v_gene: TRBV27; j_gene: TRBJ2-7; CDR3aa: CASSTTRGRYYEQYF; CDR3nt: TGTGCCAGCAGTACGACTCGCGGGAGATACTACGAGCAGTACTTC
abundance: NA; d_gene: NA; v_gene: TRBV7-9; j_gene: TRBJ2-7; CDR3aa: CASSPVIATTYEQYF; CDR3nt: TGTGCCAGCAGCCCCGTGATAGCGACTACCTACGAGCAGTACTTC
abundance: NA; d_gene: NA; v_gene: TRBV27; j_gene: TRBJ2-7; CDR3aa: CASTLRGGSGQYEQYF; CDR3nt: TGTGCCAGCACCTTACGAGGGGGGAGCGGTCAATACGAGCAGTACTTC
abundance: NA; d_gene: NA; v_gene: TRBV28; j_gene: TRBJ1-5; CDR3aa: CASSLQGRNQPQHF; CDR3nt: TGTGCCAGCAGTTTACAGGGAAGGAATCAGCCCCAGCATTTT
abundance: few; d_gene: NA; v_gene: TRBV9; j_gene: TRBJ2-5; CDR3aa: CASSVEGLEGETQYF; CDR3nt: TGTGCCAGCAGCGTAGAGGGATTAGAGGGAGAGACCCAGTACTTC
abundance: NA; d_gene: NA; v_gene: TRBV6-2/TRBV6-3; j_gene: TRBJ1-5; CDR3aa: CASSYSRATEGQPQHF; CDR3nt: TGTGCCAGCAGTTACTCGAGGGCAACGGAGGGCCAGCCCCAGCATTTT
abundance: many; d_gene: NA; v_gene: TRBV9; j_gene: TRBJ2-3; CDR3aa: CASSAGTSTDTQYF; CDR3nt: TGTGCCAGCAGCGCGGGGACTAGCACAGATACGCAGTATTTT
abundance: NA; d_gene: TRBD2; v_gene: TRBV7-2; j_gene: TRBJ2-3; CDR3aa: CASSLWLAGAVDTQYF; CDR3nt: TGTGCCAGCAGCTTATGGCTAGCGGGAGCGGTAGATACGCAGTATTTT
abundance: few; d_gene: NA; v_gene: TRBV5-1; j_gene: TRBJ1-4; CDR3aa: CASSLGQEGEKLFF; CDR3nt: TGCGCCAGCAGCTTGGGGCAGGAGGGCGAAAAACTGTTTTTT
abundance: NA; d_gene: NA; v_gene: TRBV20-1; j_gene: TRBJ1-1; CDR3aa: CSASLTGMNTEAFF; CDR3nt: TGCAGTGCTTCATTGACAGGCATGAACACTGAAGCTTTCTTT
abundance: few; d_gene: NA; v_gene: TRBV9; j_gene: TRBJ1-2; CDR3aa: CASSVEYNYGYTF; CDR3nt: TGTGCCAGCAGCGTTGAGTATAACTATGGCTACACCTTC
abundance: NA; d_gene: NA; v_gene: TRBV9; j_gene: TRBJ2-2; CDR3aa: CASSVVTETGELFF; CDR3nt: TGTGCCAGCAGCGTAGTGACGGAGACCGGGGAGCTGTTTTTT
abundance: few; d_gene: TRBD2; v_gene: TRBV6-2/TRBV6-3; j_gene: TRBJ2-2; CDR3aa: CASSGLAGVGELFF; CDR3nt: TGTGCCAGCTCGGGACTAGCGGGAGTCGGGGAGCTGTTTTTT
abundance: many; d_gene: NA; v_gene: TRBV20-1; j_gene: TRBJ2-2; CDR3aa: CSARPAGGELFF; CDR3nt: TGCAGTGCTAGACCCGCCGGCGGGGAGCTGTTTTTT
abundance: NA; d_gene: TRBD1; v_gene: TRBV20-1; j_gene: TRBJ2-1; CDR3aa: CSARDLTGGLDEQFF; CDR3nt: TGCAGTGCTAGAGATCTGACAGGGGGCCTGGATGAGCAGTTCTTC
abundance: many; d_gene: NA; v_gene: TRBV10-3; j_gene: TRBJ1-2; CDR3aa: CAISERGGHLYGYTF; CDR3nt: TGTGCCATCAGTGAGCGAGGGGGACACCTCTATGGCTACACCTTC
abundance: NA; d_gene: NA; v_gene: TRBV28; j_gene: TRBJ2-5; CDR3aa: CASRLAVNQETQYF; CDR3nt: TGTGCCAGCAGATTGGCAGTGAATCAAGAGACCCAGTACTTC
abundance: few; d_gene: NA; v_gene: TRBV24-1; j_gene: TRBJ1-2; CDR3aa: CATSSSSKGFGYTF; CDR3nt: TGTGCCACCAGTTCTTCCTCGAAGGGGTTTGGCTACACCTTC
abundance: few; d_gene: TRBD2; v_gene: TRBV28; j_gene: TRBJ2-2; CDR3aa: CASSLLWTSGTGELFF; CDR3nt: TGTGCCAGCAGTTTATTGTGGACTAGCGGGACCGGGGAGCTGTTTTTT
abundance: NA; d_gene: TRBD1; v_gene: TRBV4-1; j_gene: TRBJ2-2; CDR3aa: CASSQSTGGTGELFF; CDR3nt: TGCGCCAGCAGCCAATCGACAGGGGGCACCGGGGAGCTGTTTTTT
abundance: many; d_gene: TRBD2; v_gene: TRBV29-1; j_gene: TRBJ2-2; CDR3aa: CSAGTSGIGELFF; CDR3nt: TGCAGCGCCGGGACTAGCGGGATCGGGGAGCTGTTTTTT
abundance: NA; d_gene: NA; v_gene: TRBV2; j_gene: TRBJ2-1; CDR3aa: CASSDLGGNEQFF; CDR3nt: TGTGCCAGCAGTGACCTAGGGGGCAATGAGCAGTTCTTC
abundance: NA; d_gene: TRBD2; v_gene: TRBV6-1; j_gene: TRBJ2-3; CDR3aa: CASGPAGGSTDTQYF; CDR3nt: TGTGCCTCGGGCCCAGCGGGGGGGAGCACAGATACGCAGTATTTT
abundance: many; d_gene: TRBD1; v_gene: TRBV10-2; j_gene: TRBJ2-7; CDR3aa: CASSEYGTGLYEQYF; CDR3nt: TGCGCCAGCAGTGAGTACGGGACAGGGCTCTACGAGCAGTACTTC
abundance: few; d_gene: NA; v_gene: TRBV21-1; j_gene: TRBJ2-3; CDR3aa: CASSPPDRNPRPYTLTQYF; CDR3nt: TGTGCCAGCAGCCCCCCGGACCGCAATCCTCGTCCCTACACGCTTACGCAGTATTTT
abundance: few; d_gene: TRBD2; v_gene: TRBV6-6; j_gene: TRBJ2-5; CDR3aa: CASKGTSRETQYF; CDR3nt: TGTGCCAGCAAAGGGACTAGTCGGGAGACCCAGTACTTC
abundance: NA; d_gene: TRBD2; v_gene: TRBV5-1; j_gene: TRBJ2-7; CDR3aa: CASSLVGTSGGKSYEQYF; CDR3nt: TGCGCCAGCAGCTTGGTCGGGACTAGCGGGGGGAAATCCTACGAGCAGTACTTC
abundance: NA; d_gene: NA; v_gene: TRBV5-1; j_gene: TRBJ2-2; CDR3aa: CASSPALGPSVTGELFF; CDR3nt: TGCGCCAGCAGCCCCGCGCTTGGGCCCTCGGTCACCGGGGAGCTGTTTTTT
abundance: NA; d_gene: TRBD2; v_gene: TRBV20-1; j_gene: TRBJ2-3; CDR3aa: CSAKTSGITDTQYF; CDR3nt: TGCAGTGCTAAGACTAGCGGAATTACAGATACGCAGTATTTT
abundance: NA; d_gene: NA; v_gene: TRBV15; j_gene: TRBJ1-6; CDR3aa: CATSRAPGAVNSPLHF; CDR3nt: TGTGCCACCAGCAGAGCCCCGGGGGCGGTGAATTCACCCCTCCACTTT
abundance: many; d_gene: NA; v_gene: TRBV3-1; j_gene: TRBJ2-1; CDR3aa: CASSQPLGIGGTNEQFF; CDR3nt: TGTGCCAGCAGCCAACCCCTAGGAATTGGCGGGACCAATGAGCAGTTCTTC
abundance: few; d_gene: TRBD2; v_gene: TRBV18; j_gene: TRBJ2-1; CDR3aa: CASSELAGLLPYNEQFF; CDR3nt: TGTGCCAGCTCAGAACTAGCGGGCCTGCTACCTTACAATGAGCAGTTCTTC
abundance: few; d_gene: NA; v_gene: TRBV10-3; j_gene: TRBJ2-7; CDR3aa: CAINPGPSSYEQYF; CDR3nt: TGTGCCATCAACCCTGGACCGAGCTCCTACGAGCAGTACTTC
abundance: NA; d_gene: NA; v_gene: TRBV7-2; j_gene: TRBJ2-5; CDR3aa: CASSSPPGLQETQYF; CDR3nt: TGTGCCAGCAGCTCCCCACCGGGCCTGCAAGAGACCCAGTACTTC
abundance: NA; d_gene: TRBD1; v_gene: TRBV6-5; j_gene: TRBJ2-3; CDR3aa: CASSYPPGTGTDTQYF; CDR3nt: TGTGCCAGCAGTTACCCGCCCGGGACAGGTACCGATACGCAGTATTTT
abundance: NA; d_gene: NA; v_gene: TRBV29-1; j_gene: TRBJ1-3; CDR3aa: CSVETTHSGNTIYF; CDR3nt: TGCAGCGTTGAAACCACTCACTCTGGAAACACCATATATTTT
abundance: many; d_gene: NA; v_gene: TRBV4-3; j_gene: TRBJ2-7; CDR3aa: CASSPWDGYEQYF; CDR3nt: TGCGCCAGCAGCCCTTGGGACGGCTACGAGCAGTACTTC
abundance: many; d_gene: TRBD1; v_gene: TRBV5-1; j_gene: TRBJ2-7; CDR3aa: CASSLGRTGGYEQYF; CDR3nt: TGCGCCAGCAGCTTGGGTAGGACAGGAGGTTACGAGCAGTACTTC
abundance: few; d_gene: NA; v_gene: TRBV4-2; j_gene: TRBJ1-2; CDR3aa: CASSQEGTITYGYTF; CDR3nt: TGTGCCAGCAGCCAAGAAGGGACTATAACCTATGGCTACACCTTC
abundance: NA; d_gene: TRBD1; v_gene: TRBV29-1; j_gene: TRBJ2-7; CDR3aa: CSVEDRSGGFEQYF; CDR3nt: TGCAGCGTTGAAGATAGGTCAGGGGGTTTCGAGCAGTACTTC
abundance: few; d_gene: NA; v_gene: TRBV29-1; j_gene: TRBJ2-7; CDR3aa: CSGGIGYEQYF; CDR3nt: TGCAGCGGGGGGATCGGCTACGAGCAGTACTTC
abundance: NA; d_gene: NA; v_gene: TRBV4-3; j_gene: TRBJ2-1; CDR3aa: CASSQVERLAAHEQFF; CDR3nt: TGCGCCAGCAGCCAAGTAGAGAGGCTAGCCGCCCATGAGCAGTTCTTC
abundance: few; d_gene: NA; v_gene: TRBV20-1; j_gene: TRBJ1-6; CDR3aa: CSARATHGSPLHF; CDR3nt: TGCAGTGCTAGGGCAACCCACGGTTCACCCCTCCACTTT
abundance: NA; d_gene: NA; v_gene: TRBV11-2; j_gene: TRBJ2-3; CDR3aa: CASSWGNSDTQYF; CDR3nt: TGTGCCAGCAGCTGGGGTAACTCAGATACGCAGTATTTT
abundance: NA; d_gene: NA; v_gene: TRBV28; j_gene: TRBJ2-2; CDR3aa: CASSRTLLTGELFF; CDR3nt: TGTGCCAGCAGCCGAACCTTACTTACCGGGGAGCTGTTTTTT
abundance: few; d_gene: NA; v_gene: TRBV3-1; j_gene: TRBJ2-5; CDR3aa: CASSLPGLEETQYF; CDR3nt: TGTGCCAGCAGCCTACCTGGGCTGGAAGAGACCCAGTACTTC